Listed here is a single T cell receptor beta chain. The antigen is undetermined. This sample was taken from a study of OX40 agonist ivuxolimab in advanced cancers. For the study at large: Recorded diagnoses for dose-escalation patients were hepatocellular carcinoma, melanoma, renal cell or head and neck cancer. Two patients with cutaneous melanoma and one with hepatocellular carcinoma, three in total, showed partial responses. General study results and limits: With doses of 0.1-3.0 mg/kg, partial responders showed among the lowest clonal expansion. Low levels of normalized T-cell clonal expansion also appeared in some nonresponders.

Libraries were prepared by immunoSEQ multiplex PCR; TCRdb keeps only in-frame clonotypes and omits some of them. The top ten hold over 0.4% of the sample, which has more than 85,000 clones, roughly 87% seen once. This clonotype was obtained from an adult with an advanced solid tumor such as melanoma, head and neck, liver or kidney cancer. The sequencing used CD4+ or CD8+ T cells sorted from blood, collected in a trial of the OX40 agonist ivuxolimab.

CDR3 coding DNA: TGTGCCAGCAGCTTGGACATCTACAATGAGCAGTTCTTC. It specifies CASSLDIYNEQFF. J is TRBJ2-1 and V is TRBV5-5; no firm D call. V lost 0 bases, J lost 3 bases, and 4 bases lay in between. Per germline, CDR1 SGHKS and CDR2 YYEKEE (reference sequence). CDR3 length: 13 amino acids.